The source of this T cell receptor (beta chain) is a study of PD-1 blockade in classical Hodgkin lymphoma. As for the study in general: Patients in the cohort were put on intravenous nivolumab, 3 mg/kg every 2 weeks. Overall study findings and caveats: Why repertoires differed is undefined; disease activity or prior therapy possibly contributed. By C4D1, diversity of CD4+ TCRs had risen significantly, whereas that of CD8+ TCRs had not. Diminished baseline TCR diversity has been reported in newly diagnosed patients relative to healthy donors.

The V gene's germline CDR1 is SGHRS and CDR2 YFSETQ. The CDR3 runs 15 residues. Libraries were prepared by immunoSEQ multiplex PCR; TCRdb keeps only in-frame clonotypes and omits some of them. This table has tens of thousands of clones, around 82% appearing once. With no exception, relapse followed autologous stem cell transplantation in all patients, and brentuximab vedotin exposure varied. A note on this clone: What it binds is not known. A read error may produce the germline difference seen at one junction end.

This rearrangement joins TRBV5-1 to TRBJ2-7; the D gene is possibly TRBD2 (6 bases). The material was peripheral blood mononuclear cells (PBMCs), obtained at baseline. The clonotype was recovered from a human donor with classical Hodgkin lymphoma. DNA of the CDR3: TGCGCCAGCAGCTTGTTGGGGGGTGAGGGAAGCATCCCCCACTTC. It specifies CASSLLGGEGSIPHF.